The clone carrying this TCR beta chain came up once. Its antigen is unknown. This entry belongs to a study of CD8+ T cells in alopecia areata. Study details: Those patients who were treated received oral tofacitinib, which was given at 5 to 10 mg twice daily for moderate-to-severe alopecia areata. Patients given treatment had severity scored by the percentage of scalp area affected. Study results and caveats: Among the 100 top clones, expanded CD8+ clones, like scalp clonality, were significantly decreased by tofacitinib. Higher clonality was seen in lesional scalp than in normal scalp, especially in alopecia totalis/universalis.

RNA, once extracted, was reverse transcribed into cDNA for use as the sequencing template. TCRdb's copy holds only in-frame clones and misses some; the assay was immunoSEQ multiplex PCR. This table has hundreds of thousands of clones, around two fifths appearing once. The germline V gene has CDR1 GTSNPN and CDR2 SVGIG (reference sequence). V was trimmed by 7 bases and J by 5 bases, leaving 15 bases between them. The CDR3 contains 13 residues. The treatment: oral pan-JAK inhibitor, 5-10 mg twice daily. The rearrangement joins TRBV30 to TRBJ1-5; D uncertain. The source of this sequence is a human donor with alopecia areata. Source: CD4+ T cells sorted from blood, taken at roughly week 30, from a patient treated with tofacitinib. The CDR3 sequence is CALSGQFDQPQHF. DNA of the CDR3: TGTGCCTTGAGCGGGCAGTTCGATCAGCCCCAGCATTTT.